The sequence of this T cell receptor beta chain was determined in a study of blood T cell repertoires in COVID-19 (TCRdb year 2020). For the wider study: Samples covering the acute and convalescent phases of COVID-19 were provided by collaborators in the United States, Italy and Spain. The repertoires were made available in a free public database intended to serve as a resource for research on the immune response to SARS-CoV-2. The sample metadata nearly always contained a de-identified subject ID, COVID-19 status, age in years and sex. Where HLA class I and class II types were available, the types were taken from metadata supplied by the sample provider, not from assay-based typing. The samples were drawn from two sources: the first 160 participants of the ongoing ImmuneRACE study, and fewer than 1,500 subjects contributed by 6 global collaborators. The dataset comprised deeply sampled blood TCRbeta repertoires from subjects exposed to, actively infected with, or recovered from COVID-19. The prospective study material was composed of cDNA or gDNA derived from T cells, B-cell-depleted T cells, or PBMCs.

What the authors observed across the whole study: The quantity of clinical and demographic metadata differed by source and by participant and was supplied without curation.

TCRbeta CDR3 regions were amplified from genomic DNA using the immunoSEQ Assay, a bias-controlled multiplex PCR. The original pipeline was this. The number of nucleated cells in each sample was estimated from the amplification of reference gene primers within the assay. To quantify the absolute abundance of each unique TCRbeta CDR3 rearrangement, sequence reads were collapsed and filtered. For each sample, productive Simpson clonality was calculated as the square root of Simpson's diversity index across productive rearrangements. The source is immuneACCESS, and TCRdb retained only in-frame sequences with V and J called. Part of the clones is not carried over; for the studies checked, unresolved V genes explain less than half of this, and the remainder is unexplained. V and J calls plus clone size are reproduced from that table; the DNA served to infer D and trimming. The sample yields under 250,000 clones; roughly 86% were counted once. The ten largest clones add up to approximately 12% of the sample.

On this clone: Its recognized antigen is unknown. Base quality data are lacking; no much larger clone is found one base away.

Collaborating institutions collected whole blood in K2EDTA tubes following their own protocols. For TCRbeta analysis, collaborators shipped samples in one of three forms: frozen whole blood, isolated PBMCs, or DNA extracted from either of those sample types. According to the germline V gene, CDR1 reads LGHNT and CDR2 reads FRNRAP. The CDR3 holds 15 amino acids from the cysteine to the phenylalanine. The DNA shown is the 45-base CDR3, in frame from base 1. The germline V end is reduced by 2 bases and the J end by 2 bases; junction bases left unmatched: 3. The sequenced sample consisted of peripheral blood. The clonotype comes from a middle-aged woman with acute or convalescent COVID-19. The sequence links TRBV12-5 to TRBJ2-1, with 7 bases in between that match TRBD2. CDR3 protein: CASGLWGGTYNEQFF. The nucleotides read TGTGCTAGTGGTTTGTGGGGGGGGACCTACAATGAGCAGTTCTTC.